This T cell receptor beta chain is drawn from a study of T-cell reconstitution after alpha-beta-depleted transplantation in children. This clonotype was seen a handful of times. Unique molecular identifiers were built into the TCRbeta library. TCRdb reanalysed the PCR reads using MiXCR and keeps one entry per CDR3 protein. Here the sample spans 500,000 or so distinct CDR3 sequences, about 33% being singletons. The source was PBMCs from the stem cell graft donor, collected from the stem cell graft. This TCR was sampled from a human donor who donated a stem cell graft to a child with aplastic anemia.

The CDR3 is CSAREDRDTEAFF. DNA for the CDR3: TGCAGTGCTAGGGAGGACAGAGACACTGAAGCTTTCTTT. The chain has TRBV20-1 and TRBJ1-1; tentatively, D is TRBD1 (6 bases). The CDR3 extends over 13 amino acids. Germline CDR1 DFQATT, CDR2 SNEGSKA (reference sequence). V lost 3 bases, J lost 3 bases, and 11 bases lay in between.